The T cell receptor beta chain under discussion was sequenced for a study of T cell responses to AZD1222 COVID-19 vaccine. On this clone itself: Its antigen is unknown.

Here immunoSEQ multiplex PCR was the method, and the copy in TCRdb shows in-frame clones only, minus some. This table has 94,000 or so clones, around 89% appearing once. Study-level findings and limits: Nearly half of the spike-specific TCRs reportedly recognize variant regions that carry no mutations. Most donors were white British and more were female, and clonal diversity was possibly underestimated. Researchers took repertoire samples only after the peak T cell response had come.

The sequenced sample was peripheral blood, obtained on day 0 of AZD1222 vaccination. The clonotype was recovered from an adult in good health.

CDR3 region: CAISERGQTGELFF. CDR3 DNA sequence: TGTGCCATCAGTGAAAGGGGGCAGACCGGGGAGCTGTTTTTT. The chain links TRBV10-3 to TRBJ2-2; TRBD1 aligns across 7 bases. After removal of 3 bases from V and 5 bases from J, the junction contained 3 bases not matched to a gene. This CDR3 has 14 amino acids. The germline V gene has CDR1 ENHRY and CDR2 SYGVKD.